This is a list of T cell receptor beta chains from one sample in a study of Ad26.COV2.S vaccination and SARS-CoV-2 variants. This table comes from immunoSEQ multiplex PCR, and its TCRdb copy is limited to in-frame clones, with some not included. Here the sample spans around 300,000 clones, less than 90% being singletons. The sample here was peripheral blood, taken in a trial of Ad26.COV2.S vaccine versus placebo. These receptors came from a person between 18 and 60 years old who received the Ad26.COV2.S COVID-19 vaccine or a placebo. Both conserved end residues are part of each CDR3. A D gene is named only where the DNA matches it firmly. Where a row states a size, it is once, few, many or the class of an expanded clone; other rows omit it.

v_gene	abundance	d_gene	j_gene	CDR3nt	CDR3aa
TRBV6-6	NA	NA	TRBJ2-6	TGTGCCAGCAGGCAGGAGGCCAACGTCCTGACTTTC	CASRQEANVLTF
TRBV6-1	NA	NA	TRBJ2-7	TGTGCCAGCAGTGAAATGGGACTGAGCGAGCAGTACTTC	CASSEMGLSEQYF
TRBV7-3	NA	TRBD2	TRBJ2-7	TGTGCCAGCAGCTTGAGCGGGAGTGGCGATGAGCAGTACTTC	CASSLSGSGDEQYF
TRBV28	NA	NA	TRBJ2-7	TGTGCCAGCAGTTTATTATCTCTCCGGAGCGAGCAGTACTTC	CASSLLSLRSEQYF
TRBV14	NA	NA	TRBJ2-7	TGTGCCAGCAGCCAAGACCTGCAGGGCTACGAGCAGTACTTC	CASSQDLQGYEQYF
TRBV19	once	NA	TRBJ2-1	TGTGCCAGTAGTACCCTGCGAGGGGGGGGTGGTGAGCAGTTCTTC	CASSTLRGGGGEQFF
TRBV2	NA	NA	TRBJ1-6	TGTGCCAGCGGAATGGGGCAGTCAAATTCACCCCTCCACTTT	CASGMGQSNSPLHF
TRBV19	NA	NA	TRBJ1-2	TGTGCCAGTAGTATCCCCCCGAACTATGGCTACACCTTC	CASSIPPNYGYTF
TRBV15	NA	TRBD2	TRBJ2-5	TGTGCCACCGCGACTAGCGGGAGGAAAGAGACCCAGTACTTC	CATATSGRKETQYF
TRBV4-3	NA	TRBD2	TRBJ2-7	TGCGCCAGCAGCCAAGCGGTAGCGGGGCCCTCGGGCGAGCAGTACTTC	CASSQAVAGPSGEQYF
TRBV3-1/TRBV3-2	NA	NA	TRBJ1-2	TGTGCCAGCACCTCAAACCTCGGGGATGGCTACACCTTC	CASTSNLGDGYTF
TRBV27	NA	NA	TRBJ2-7	TGTGCCAGCAGTCTTTGGCCGTCCTACGAGCAGTACTTC	CASSLWPSYEQYF
TRBV7-3	NA	NA	TRBJ2-7	TGTGCCAGCAGCCATCCCGCGGGGCGGCGGGCCTACTTC	CASSHPAGRRAYF
TRBV2	NA	NA	TRBJ1-3	TGTGCCAGCAGTTCTGTAGGAAACACCATATATTTT	CASSSVGNTIYF
TRBV7-2	NA	TRBD1	TRBJ1-1	TGTGCCAGCAGCCCATCGGGGGGGACAGGGGACACTGAAGCTTTCTTT	CASSPSGGTGDTEAFF
TRBV28	NA	TRBD2	TRBJ2-7	TGTGCCAGCAGTTTAGGGACTAGCTACGAGCAGTACTTC	CASSLGTSYEQYF
TRBV7-3	NA	NA	TRBJ2-2	TGTGCCAGCAGCCCTTACAAGGACACCGGGGAGCTGTTTTTT	CASSPYKDTGELFF
TRBV2	NA	NA	TRBJ1-5	TGTGCCAGCAGTGTAAGGCAAAGGGCCGGTCAGCCCCAGCATTTT	CASSVRQRAGQPQHF
TRBV4-1	NA	NA	TRBJ2-3	TGCGCCAGCAGCCAAGGCAGGGCAGATACGCAGTATTTT	CASSQGRADTQYF
TRBV7-9	once	NA	TRBJ1-2	TGTGCCAGCAGTCCCGGCAGGACGATTCTACACTATGGCTACACCTTC	CASSPGRTILHYGYTF
TRBV18	NA	TRBD1	TRBJ1-5	TGTGCCAGCTCCCCGGGACAGAGCAATCAGCCCCAGCATTTT	CASSPGQSNQPQHF
TRBV10-3	NA	TRBD1	TRBJ1-1	TGTGCCATCAGTCCCGGGACAGGATCGAACACTGAAGCTTTCTTT	CAISPGTGSNTEAFF
TRBV5-4	NA	TRBD1	TRBJ1-3	TGTGCCAGCAGCTCCCGACAGGGCTCTGGAAACACCATATATTTT	CASSSRQGSGNTIYF
TRBV6-5	NA	NA	TRBJ2-2	TGTGCCAGCACTCACACCGGGGAGCTGTTTTTT	CASTHTGELFF
TRBV7-2	NA	NA	TRBJ1-5	TGTGCCAGCAGTCTCACAGGGTACAATCAGCCCCAGCATTTT	CASSLTGYNQPQHF